This T cell receptor beta chain was recovered during a study of blood T cell repertoires in COVID-19. Study-wide context: Samples representing acute and convalescent COVID-19 were sourced from the United States, Italy and Spain. T cells, B-cell-depleted T cells, or PBMCs supplied cDNA or gDNA.

The authors' processing: Reference gene primer amplification yielded estimated nucleated cell counts. Data came from immunoSEQ multiplex PCR; TCRdb stores just in-frame clones and leaves some out. Clonal size and the V and J genes are those of that table, whereas D and trimming came from the DNA. This sample has approximately 89,000 clones, with 80% found just once. The germline V gene encodes CDR1 LGHDT and CDR2 YNNKEL (reference sequence). This CDR3 contains 16 residues. V dropped 2 bases and J dropped 1; count of bases not matched to a gene: 5. The chain joins TRBV3-1 (or the pseudogene TRBV3-2) to TRBJ1-1; the match to TRBD1 covers 9 bases. The sequence derives from a woman aged 80 or over with acute or convalescent COVID-19. Sequencing used peripheral blood. CDR3 in DNA: TGTGCCAGCAGCCAAAGGGGACAGGGACGGAACACTGAAGCTTTCTTT. It yields the protein CASSQRGQGRNTEAFF.